A single sample gave rise to the 19 T cell receptor beta chains below, sequenced in a study of shared clonotypes between healthy human individuals. This table comes from immunoSEQ multiplex PCR, and its TCRdb copy is limited to in-frame clones, with some not included. The table lists about 100,000 clones, around 43% of them singletons. The sequenced sample was PBMCs. These receptor sequences come from a woman aged 40 to 50 in good health. Some clones in this sample may be carry-over from other donors' samples.

This clone was counted ten times or more. The same CDR3 also results from other DNA sequences found in this sample. The chain has TRBV25-1 and TRBJ1-4; D is unclear. CDR1 MGHDK and CDR2 SYGVNS come from the germline V gene. The CDR3 sequence is 14 residues long. V lost 4 bases to trimming and J lost 4 bases, with 10 bases between them. The CDR3 here is CASSVPEDNEKLFF. CDR3 in DNA: TGTGCCAGCAGTGTCCCAGAGGATAATGAAAAACTGTTTTTT.

The table lists this clone with a count of one. V usage is TRBV28 and J usage is TRBJ1-2; possible D gene TRBD1, 6 bases. The V and J ends lost 1 base and 4 bases respectively, with 10 bases between them. The CDR3 extends over 14 amino acids. CDR1 is MDHEN and CDR2 is SYDVKM in the germline V gene. The CDR3 DNA is TGTGCCAGCAGTTTATTGCGGGACACCTATGGCTACACCTTC. Translated: CASSLLRDTYGYTF.

This clone was counted only a few times. The chain combines TRBV4-1 with TRBJ2-7; 7 bases fit TRBD1. Germline assignment: CDR1 MGHRA and CDR2 YSYEKL. With 0 bases clipped from V and 9 bases from J, the junction kept 11 bases outside the gene matches. The CDR3 extends over 15 amino acids. As DNA, the CDR3 is TGCGCCAGCAGCCAAGATCTTCAGGGGGTACGTGGGCAGTACTTC. Its protein is CASSQDLQGVRGQYF.

The genes are TRBV30 and TRBJ1-4, with D hard to call. The V end lost 1 base, the J end lost 8 bases, and 14 bases lay between the germline ends. The germline gives CDR1 GTSNPN, CDR2 SVGIG (reference sequence). The CDR3 sequence is 14 residues long. The CDR3 loop reads CAWSAGGPLEKLFF. The CDR3 nucleotides are TGTGCCTGGAGTGCAGGAGGGCCCTTGGAAAAACTGTTTTTT. The full variable domain, rest sourced from reference TRBV30 and TRBJ1-4, is SQTIHQWPATLVQPVGSPLSLECTVEGTSNPNLYWYRQAAGRGLQLLFYSVGIGQISSEVPQNLSASRPQDRQFILSSKKLLLSDSGFYLCAWSAGGPLEKLFFGSGTQLSVL.

This chain uses TRBV7-2 with TRBJ2-1, with 7 bases aligning to TRBD2. V trimming: 8 bases; J trimming: 4 bases; junction bases outside the gene matches: 2. This CDR3 is 12 amino acids long. Germline CDR1 is SGHTA and CDR2 is FQGNSA. CDR3 protein: CASGGLYNEQFF. As DNA, the CDR3 is TGTGCCAGCGGGGGACTATACAATGAGCAGTTCTTC. The full variable domain, in which reference TRBV7-2 and TRBJ2-1 provide the parts outside the CDR3, is GAGVSQSPSNKVTEKGKDVELRCDPISGHTALYWYRQSLGQGLEFLIYFQGNSAPDKSGLPSDRFSAERTGGSVSTLTIQRTQQEDSAVYLCASGGLYNEQFFGPGTRLTVL.

In its sample, this clone was seen a few times. The chain joins TRBV5-8 to TRBJ1-6; D not resolved. V was shortened by 3 bases and J by 5 bases, with 9 bases between the two germline ends. The CDR3 is 14 amino acids. Germline V gene data show CDR1 as SGHTS and CDR2 as YDEGEE. The CDR3 loop is CASSSGTNNSPLHF. The DNA for the CDR3 is TGTGCCAGCAGCTCGGGAACTAATAATTCACCCCTCCACTTT. Drawing the rest from reference TRBV5-8 and TRBJ1-6, the complete variable domain is EAGVTQSPTHLIKTRGQQATLRCSPISGHTSVYWYQQALGLGLQFLLWYDEGEERNRGNFPPRFSGRQFPNYSSELNVNALELEDSALYLCASSSGTNNSPLHFGNGTRLTVT.

Of note for this clone: One end of the junction varies from germline; a read error may be responsible. The chain uses TRBV5-1 and TRBJ2-2; TRBD2 might be the D (7 bases). The CDR3 covers 16 residues. Germline assignment: CDR1 SGHRS and CDR2 YFSETQ. The CDR3 reads CAGSPGRGALNGELFF. CDR3 bases: TGCGCCGGCAGCCCGGGACGGGGGGCGCTTAACGGGGAGCTGTTTTTT.

This clone has at least ten counts. V is TRBV13 and J is TRBJ1-1; TRBD1 aligns across 7 bases. The germline gives CDR1 PRHDT, CDR2 FYEKMQ (reference sequence). V lost 1 base, J lost 8 bases, and 4 bases stayed unmatched. This CDR3 contains 13 residues. Here the CDR3 DNA reads TGTGCCAGCAGCTTAGTTAGGGGGCGAGAAGCTTTCTTT. Protein sequence: CASSLVRGREAFF.

This chain uses TRBV10-3 with TRBJ1-2, with D possibly matching TRBD1 (6 bases). This CDR3 has 13 residues. The V gene's germline CDR1 is ENHRY and CDR2 SYGVKD. The ends were cut back, 6 bases at V and 5 bases at J, with 13 bases in the middle. DNA of the CDR3: TGTGCCATCAGCGGGGGCCAGGGATATGGCTACACCTTC. It is translated as CAISGGQGYGYTF.

This clone counts as medium-sized (0.01 to 0.1%). The rearrangement links TRBV30 to TRBJ2-5; D is undetermined. Germline lookup yields CDR1 GTSNPN and CDR2 SVGIG (reference sequence). The V and J ends lost 0 bases and 7 bases respectively, with 15 bases between them. There are 14 residues in the CDR3. CDR3 residues: CAWSVIGNLGTQYF. The CDR3 nucleotides are TGTGCCTGGAGTGTAATCGGCAACCTTGGGACCCAGTACTTC.

This clone was detected only a few times. V usage is TRBV4-3 and J usage is TRBJ1-4; 10 nucleotides match TRBD1. From germline, CDR1 is LGHNA and CDR2 YSLEER. The CDR3 is made up of 20 amino acids. V lost 2 bases, J lost 2 bases, and 14 bases stayed unmatched. CDR3 DNA: TGCGCCAGCAGCCAACACTTCACGCCGGGACAGGGGAGGACTAATGAAAAACTGTTTTTT. This gives the protein CASSQHFTPGQGRTNEKLFF.

This clone came up many times. The same CDR3 also results from other DNA sequences found in this sample. J is TRBJ1-5 and V is TRBV19, with D uncertain. Trimming removed 0 bases at V and 4 bases at J, with 4 bases between. Germline CDR1 LNHDA, CDR2 SQIVND (reference sequence). This CDR3 is 13 amino acids long. The CDR3: CASSIDPNQPQHF. The CDR3 nucleotides read TGTGCCAGTAGTATAGATCCGAATCAGCCCCAGCATTTT.

For this clone: The conserved phenylalanine or tryptophan is not found at the CDR3 terminus, so this likely reflects a read error. The rearrangement uses TRBV29-1 and TRBJ2-3, with D perhaps TRBD1 or TRBD2 (5 bases each). This CDR3 region has 16 residues. Looked up from germline, CDR1 is SQVTM and CDR2 is ANQGSEA. Trimming stripped 6 bases from V and 0 bases from J, with 19 bases between. CDR3: CSVAGTEKSSTDTQYL. In nucleotides, the CDR3 is TGCAGCGTGGCCGGGACGGAGAAGTCTAGCACAGATACGCAGTATCTT.

This clone was counted at least ten times. The chain joins TRBV10-2 to TRBJ1-1; tentative D call: TRBD1 (6 bases). V gave up 7 bases and J gave up 1 base, with 10 bases separating them. Germline assignment: CDR1 WSHSY and CDR2 SAAADI. The CDR3 has 13 residues. The DNA for the CDR3 is TGCGCCAGCAAAAAGGACAGGAACACTGAAGCTTTCTTT. Its protein product is CASKKDRNTEAFF.

The V gene is TRBV5-1, the J gene TRBJ2-5; 9 bases line up with TRBD1. From germline, CDR1 is SGHRS and CDR2 YFSETQ. J was trimmed by 5 bases and V by 0 bases; bases with no gene match: 5. The CDR3 contains 15 residues. The CDR3 reads CASSLAGGTGETQYF. The DNA of the CDR3 is TGCGCCAGCAGCTTGGCGGGCGGGACAGGGGAGACCCAGTACTTC. The entire variable domain, with the rest obtained from reference TRBV5-1 and TRBJ2-5, is as follows: KAGVTQTPRYLIKTRGQQVTLSCSPISGHRSVSWYQQTPGQGLQFLFEYFSETQRNKGNFPGRFSGRQFSNSRSEMNVSTLELGDSALYLCASSLAGGTGETQYFGPGTRLLVL.

The CDR3 protein is CASSPWTDTQYF. The CDR3 nucleotides are TGTGCCAGCTCACCGTGGACAGATACGCAGTATTTT. The rearrangement links TRBV18 to TRBJ2-3; D is unclear. The germline V and J ends were trimmed by 3 bases and 3 bases, with 4 bases remaining between them. Germline V lookup: CDR1 KGHSH, CDR2 LQKENI. CDR3 size: 12 residues.

The chain is built from TRBV9 and TRBJ2-7, with D tentatively TRBD1 or TRBD2 (5 bases each). Germline V gives CDR1 SGDLS, CDR2 YYNGEE. The V end lost 4 bases, the J end lost 1 base, and 15 bases lay between the germline ends. The CDR3 runs 15 residues. CDR3 in DNA: TGTGCCAGCAGCCCAGATGGGGGAGCGTCCTACGAGCAGTACTTC. Amino acid sequence: CASSPDGGASYEQYF.

By sample share, this clone is medium-sized. This chain uses TRBV5-1 with TRBJ2-7, with D possibly being TRBD1 (6 bases). This CDR3 is built from 13 residues. Trimming removed 3 bases at V and 3 bases at J, with 10 bases between. Germline CDR1 is SGHRS and CDR2 is YFSETQ. The CDR3 reads CASSSDSHYEQYF. The CDR3 coding sequence is TGCGCCAGCAGCTCGGACAGTCACTACGAGCAGTACTTC. Variable domain in full (rest from reference TRBV5-1 and TRBJ2-7): KAGVTQTPRYLIKTRGQQVTLSCSPISGHRSVSWYQQTPGQGLQFLFEYFSETQRNKGNFPGRFSGRQFSNSRSEMNVSTLELGDSALYLCASSSDSHYEQYFGPGTRLTVT.

The chain joins TRBV19 to TRBJ1-5; TRBD1 matches 11 bases. Per the germline V gene, CDR1 is LNHDA and CDR2 is SQIVND (reference sequence). The CDR3 runs to 15 residues. V was clipped by 5 bases and J by 3 bases; unmatched bases: 3. The CDR3, as DNA: TGTGCCAGTAGTGGGACAGGGGGTATCAATCAGCCCCAGCATTTT. Translation gives CASSGTGGINQPQHF. The full variable domain, its missing parts supplied by reference TRBV19 and TRBJ1-5, is DGGITQSPKYLFRKEGQNVTLSCEQNLNHDAMYWYRQDPGQGLRLIYYSQIVNDFQKGDIAEGYSVSREKKESFPLTVTSAQKNPTAFYLCASSGTGGINQPQHFGDGTRLSIL.